The source of this T cell receptor beta chain is a study of graft-versus-host responses after intestinal transplantation. At the level of the study: Induction using anti-thymocyte globulin, followed by tacrolimus and steroids for two to three years, was given to all recipients. Findings and limits, study-wide: Graft-versus-host to host-versus-graft clonal ratios in allografts were high in patients with graft-donor T cell macrochimerism.

Notes on this clone: Its antigen is unknown.

Germline V gene lookup returns CDR1 SGHRS and CDR2 YFSETQ. This CDR3 region has 14 residues. The V and J ends lost 4 bases and 7 bases respectively, with 15 bases between them. Method: immunoSEQ multiplex PCR; TCRdb's copy keeps in-frame clones and lacks some. The repertoire holds over 90,000 clones, with roughly nine tenths as singletons. The sample in question was unstimulated CD8+ T cells sorted from spleen or lymph node cells, obtained before intestinal transplant. The chain joins TRBV5-1 to TRBJ2-1; no clear D gene. The sequence was obtained from a human donor who received an intestinal transplant. In nucleotides, the CDR3 is TGCGCCAGCAGCCCTGAGTACAGCTGGAATGAGCAGTTCTTC. This sequence encodes CASSPEYSWNEQFF.